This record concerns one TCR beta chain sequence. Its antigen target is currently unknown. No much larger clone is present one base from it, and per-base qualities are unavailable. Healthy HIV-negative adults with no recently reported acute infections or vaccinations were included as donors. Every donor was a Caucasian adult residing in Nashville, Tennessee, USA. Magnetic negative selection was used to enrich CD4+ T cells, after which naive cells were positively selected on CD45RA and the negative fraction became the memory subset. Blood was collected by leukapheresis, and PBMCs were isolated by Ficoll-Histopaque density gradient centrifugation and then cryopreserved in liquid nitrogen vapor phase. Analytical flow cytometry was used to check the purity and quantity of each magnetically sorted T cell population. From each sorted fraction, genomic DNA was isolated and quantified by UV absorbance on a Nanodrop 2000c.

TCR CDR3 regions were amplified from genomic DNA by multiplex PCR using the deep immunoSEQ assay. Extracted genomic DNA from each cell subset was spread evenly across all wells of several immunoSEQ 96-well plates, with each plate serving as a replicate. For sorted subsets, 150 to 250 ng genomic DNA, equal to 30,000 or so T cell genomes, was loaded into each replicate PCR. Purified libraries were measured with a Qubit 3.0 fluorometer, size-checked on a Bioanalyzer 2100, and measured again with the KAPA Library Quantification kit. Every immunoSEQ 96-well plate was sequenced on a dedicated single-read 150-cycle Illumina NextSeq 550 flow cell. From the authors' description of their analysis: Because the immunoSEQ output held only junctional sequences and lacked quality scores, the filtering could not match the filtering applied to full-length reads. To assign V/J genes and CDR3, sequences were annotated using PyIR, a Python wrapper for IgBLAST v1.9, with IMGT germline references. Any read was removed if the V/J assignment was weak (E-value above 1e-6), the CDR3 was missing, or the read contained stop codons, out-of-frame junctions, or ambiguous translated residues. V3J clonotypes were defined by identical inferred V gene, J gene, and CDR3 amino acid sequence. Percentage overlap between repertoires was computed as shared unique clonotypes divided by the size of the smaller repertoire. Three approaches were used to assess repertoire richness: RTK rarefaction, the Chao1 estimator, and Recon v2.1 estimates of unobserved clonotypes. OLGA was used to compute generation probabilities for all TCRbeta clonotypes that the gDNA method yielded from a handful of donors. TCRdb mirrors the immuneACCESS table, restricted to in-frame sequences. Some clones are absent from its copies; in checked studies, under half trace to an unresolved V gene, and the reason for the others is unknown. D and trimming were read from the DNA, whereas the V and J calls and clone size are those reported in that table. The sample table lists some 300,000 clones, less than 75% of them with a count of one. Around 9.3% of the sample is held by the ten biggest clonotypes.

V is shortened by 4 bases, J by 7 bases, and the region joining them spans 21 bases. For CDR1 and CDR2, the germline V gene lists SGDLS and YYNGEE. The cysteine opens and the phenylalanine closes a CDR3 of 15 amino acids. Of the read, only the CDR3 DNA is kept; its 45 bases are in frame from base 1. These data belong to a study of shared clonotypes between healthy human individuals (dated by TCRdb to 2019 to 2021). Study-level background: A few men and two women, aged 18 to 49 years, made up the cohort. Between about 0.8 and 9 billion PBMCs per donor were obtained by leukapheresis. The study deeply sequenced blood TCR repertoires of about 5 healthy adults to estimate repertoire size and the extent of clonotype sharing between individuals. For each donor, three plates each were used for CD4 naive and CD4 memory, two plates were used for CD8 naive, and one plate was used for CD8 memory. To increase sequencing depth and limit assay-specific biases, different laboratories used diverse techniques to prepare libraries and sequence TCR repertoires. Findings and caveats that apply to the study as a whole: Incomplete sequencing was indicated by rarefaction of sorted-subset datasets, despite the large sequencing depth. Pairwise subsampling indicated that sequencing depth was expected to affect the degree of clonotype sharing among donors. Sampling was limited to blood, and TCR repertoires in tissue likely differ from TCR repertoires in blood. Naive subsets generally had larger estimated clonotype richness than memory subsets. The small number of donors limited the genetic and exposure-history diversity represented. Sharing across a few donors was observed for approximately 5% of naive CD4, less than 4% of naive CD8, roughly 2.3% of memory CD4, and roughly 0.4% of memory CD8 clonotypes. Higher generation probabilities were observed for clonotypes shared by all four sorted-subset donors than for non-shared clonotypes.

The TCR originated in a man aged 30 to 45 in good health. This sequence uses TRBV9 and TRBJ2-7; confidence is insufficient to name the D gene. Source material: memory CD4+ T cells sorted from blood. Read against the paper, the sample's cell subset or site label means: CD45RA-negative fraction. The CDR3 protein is CASSLRHTGSIEQYF. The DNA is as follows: TGTGCCAGCAGCCTACGACACACCGGCTCAATTGAGCAGTACTTC.